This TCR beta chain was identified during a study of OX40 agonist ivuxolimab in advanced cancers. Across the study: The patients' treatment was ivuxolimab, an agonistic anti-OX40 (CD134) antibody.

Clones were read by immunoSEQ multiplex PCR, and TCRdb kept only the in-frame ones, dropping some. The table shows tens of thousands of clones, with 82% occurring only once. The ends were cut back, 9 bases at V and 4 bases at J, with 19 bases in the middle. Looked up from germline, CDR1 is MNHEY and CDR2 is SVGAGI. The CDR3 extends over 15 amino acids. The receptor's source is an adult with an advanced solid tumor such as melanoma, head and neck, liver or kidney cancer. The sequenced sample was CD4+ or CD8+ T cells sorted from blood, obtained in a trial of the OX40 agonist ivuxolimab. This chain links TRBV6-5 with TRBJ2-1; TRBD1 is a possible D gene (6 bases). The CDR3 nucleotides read TGTGCCAGTACCCCATCAGGGGCGAGGTACAATGAGCAGTTCTTC. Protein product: CASTPSGARYNEQFF.